This TCR beta chain was sequenced for a study of spatial heterogeneity in lung cancer. This sample's time point: sample taken at primary tumor resection. A total of fewer than 80 untreated early-stage non-small cell lung cancer patients served as donors. No cell sorting; template was whole RNA from tumor, lung tissue or PBMC. TCRdb re-called the 5' RACE reads with MiXCR, one entry per CDR3 protein. The repertoire has tens of thousands of distinct CDR3 sequences, roughly 13% of them found once; the top ten carry about 60%. The CDR3 is 12 residues long. Germline values: CDR1 DFQATT, CDR2 SNEGSKA (reference sequence). The V and J ends lost 4 bases and 6 bases, in that order; junction bases with no gene match: 5. Findings and limits, study-wide: Ubiquitous expanded tumor TCRs showed up in blood more at resection than follow-up.

This clonotype was observed a few times. What it recognizes is unknown. Sequencing used PBMCs, obtained at surgery. The chain carries TRBV20-1 and TRBJ1-2; 7 bases map to TRBD1. This clonotype originated in a male donor with early-stage non-small cell lung cancer. CDR3 loop: CSATGQPNGYTF. The CDR3, as DNA: TGCAGTGCTACGGGACAGCCCAATGGCTACACCTTC.